The clone carrying this TCR beta chain has more than one count but fewer than ten. TCRdb's copy holds only in-frame clones and misses some; the assay was immunoSEQ multiplex PCR. The table has around 11,000 clones, over 40% seen once. The data originate from a study of neoadjuvant anti-PD-1 for oral cavity cancer. As for the study in general: Patients without progression received a fourth nivolumab dose around day 43, then surgical resection on days 50-56.

These newly diagnosed stage II-IVA oral cavity squamous cell carcinoma patients had no prior systemic or radiation treatment. The patients had HPV-negative, locally advanced oral cavity squamous cell carcinoma. The CDR3 covers 12 residues. Germline V gene sequence: CDR1 MNHEY, CDR2 SMNVEV (reference sequence). The V gene lost 6 bases and the J gene lost 0 bases, with 4 bases spanning the gap. The sample was tumor tissue, taken before nivolumab (anti-PD-1) treatment. The V call is TRBV27, the J call TRBJ2-3; the D is unclear. The receptor was isolated from a person between 40 and 85 years old with oral cavity squamous cell carcinoma. CDR3 sequence: CASRSSTDTQYF. The CDR3 nucleotides are TGTGCCAGCAGGTCTAGCACAGATACGCAGTATTTT.